Below, one T cell receptor (beta chain) is given with its context. Its antigen is unidentified. This entry is derived from a study of human CD4 T cells and Enterobacteriaceae. Points from the study as a whole: Ex vivo clonotype reactivity was inferred only by sequence matching.

Germline loops: CDR1 MDHEN, CDR2 SYDVKM. Trimming took off 8 bases at V and 4 bases at J, with 14 bases between the two ends. The CDR3 contains 13 residues. Detection sensitivity for ex vivo total memory CD4+ was one cell in 200,000. The data were produced by immunoSEQ multiplex PCR, yet TCRdb's version contains in-frame clones alone and is incomplete. The sample includes roughly 30,000 clones, approximately 84% of them seen just once. The memory gate held CD4+ cells that were not CD45RA+CCR7+CD95- naive cells, over 95% pure. Healthy donor blood came from Swiss blood donation centers. The sequence came from a human donor in good health. V and J are TRBV28 and TRBJ1-2; tentatively, D is TRBD1 (5 bases). The sequenced sample consisted of memory CD4+ T cells from blood. The CDR3 DNA reads TGTGCCAGCGGGGGGGAGGTAGCCTATGGCTACACCTTC. Its protein is CASGGEVAYGYTF.